This T cell receptor (beta chain) was sequenced in a study of T cell responses to AZD1222 COVID-19 vaccine. In the case of this clone: Its antigen is not known.

TCRdb's copy holds only in-frame clones and misses some; the assay was immunoSEQ multiplex PCR. The sample lists over 70,000 clones; 70% to 90% were seen once. Overall study findings and caveats: Baseline serostatus was positive in only five to seven AZD1222 recipients.

CDR1 is LGHDT, CDR2 YNNKEL, per germline (reference sequence). The CDR3 spans 14 residues. V lost 4 bases and J 3 bases, leaving 13 bases between the germline ends. The source material was peripheral blood, sampled on day 0 of MenACWY control vaccination. V is TRBV3-1 (or the pseudogene TRBV3-2) and J is TRBJ2-7; a possible D gene is TRBD2 (5 bases). The TCR originated in an adult in good health. The CDR3 loop is CASSPGGRSYEQYF. The DNA for the CDR3 is TGTGCCAGCAGCCCCGGCGGGCGCAGCTACGAGCAGTACTTC.